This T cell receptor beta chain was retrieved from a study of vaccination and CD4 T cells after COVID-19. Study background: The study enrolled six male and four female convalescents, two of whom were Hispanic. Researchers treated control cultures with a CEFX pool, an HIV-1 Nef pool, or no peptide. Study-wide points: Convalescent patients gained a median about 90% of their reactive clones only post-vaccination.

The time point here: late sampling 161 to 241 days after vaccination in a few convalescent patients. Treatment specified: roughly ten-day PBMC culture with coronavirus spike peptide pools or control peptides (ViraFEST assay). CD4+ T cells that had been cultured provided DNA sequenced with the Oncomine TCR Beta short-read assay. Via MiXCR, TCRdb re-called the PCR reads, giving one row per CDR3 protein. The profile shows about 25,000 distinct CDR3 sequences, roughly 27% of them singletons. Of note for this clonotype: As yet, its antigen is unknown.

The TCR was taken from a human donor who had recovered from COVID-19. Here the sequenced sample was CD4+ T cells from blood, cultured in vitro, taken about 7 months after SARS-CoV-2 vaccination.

The CDR3 coding sequence is TGCAGCGTTGATCGGGCTGTGCAGAACAGGCCCTACGAGCAGTACTTC. Protein: CSVDRAVQNRPYEQYF. The chain links TRBV29-1 to TRBJ2-7; perhaps TRBD1 as D (5 bases). The CDR3 contains 16 residues. CDR1 is SQVTM and CDR2 is ANQGSEA in the germline V gene. The ends were cut back, 3 bases at V and 2 bases at J, with 20 bases in the middle.